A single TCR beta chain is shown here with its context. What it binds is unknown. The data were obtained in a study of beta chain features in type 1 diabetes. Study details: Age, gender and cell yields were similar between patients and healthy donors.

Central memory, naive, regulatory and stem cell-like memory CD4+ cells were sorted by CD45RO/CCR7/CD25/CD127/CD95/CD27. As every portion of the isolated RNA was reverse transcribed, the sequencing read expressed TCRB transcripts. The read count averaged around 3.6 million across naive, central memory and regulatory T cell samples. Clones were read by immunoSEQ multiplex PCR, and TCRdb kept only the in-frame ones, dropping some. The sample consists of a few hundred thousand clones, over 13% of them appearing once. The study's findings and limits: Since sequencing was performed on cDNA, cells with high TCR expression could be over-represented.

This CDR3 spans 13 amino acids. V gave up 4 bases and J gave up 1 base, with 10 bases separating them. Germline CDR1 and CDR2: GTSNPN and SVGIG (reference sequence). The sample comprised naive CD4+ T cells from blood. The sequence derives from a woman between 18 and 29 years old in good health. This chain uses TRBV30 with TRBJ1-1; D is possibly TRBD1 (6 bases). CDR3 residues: CAWTLGANTEAFF. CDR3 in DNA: TGTGCCTGGACCCTGGGGGCGAACACTGAAGCTTTCTTT.